The rows below give T cell receptor beta chains drawn from one sample of a study of blood T cell repertoires in COVID-19. Measured with immunoSEQ multiplex PCR; TCRdb has only the in-frame clones, and not every one. The data contain around 67,000 clones, around 90% of them singletons. The specimen sequenced was peripheral blood. These receptors were obtained from an elderly woman with active or convalescent COVID-19. CDR3s include the opening cysteine and the closing phenylalanine or tryptophan. The D gene is left open where the match is weak. Some rows have no size entry. The others give once, few or many, or a class for an expanded clone.

TRBJ2-7 | . | . | TRBV18 | TGTGCCAGCTCACCTTGGCAGAACTCCTACGAGCAGTACTTC | CASSPWQNSYEQYF
TRBJ2-7 | TRBD1 | . | TRBV6-2/TRBV6-3 | TGTGCCAGCAGTTTAGACAGGGGAACGAGGAGCGAGCAGTACTTC | CASSLDRGTRSEQYF
TRBJ2-7 | TRBD1 | . | TRBV11-3 | TGTGCCAGCAGCTTAGGAGGGACAGGGTTGGGCCACGACGAGCAGTACTTC | CASSLGGTGLGHDEQYF
TRBJ2-5 | . | . | TRBV20-1 | TGCAGTGCTAGTAGGACACGTAGGTCTGGAGAGACCCAGTACTTC | CSASRTRRSGETQYF
TRBJ2-5 | TRBD1 | few | TRBV6-6 | TGTGCCAGCAGTCCGCCGGGACAGGGGTCGAAGACCCAGTACTTC | CASSPPGQGSKTQYF
TRBJ2-1 | TRBD1 | . | TRBV18 | TGTGCCAGCTCGCTACCTGGGACAGGGGTAAATGAGCAGTTCTTC | CASSLPGTGVNEQFF
TRBJ1-2 | TRBD1 | . | TRBV19 | TGTGCCAGTACCCGGACAGGGCTTAACTATGGCTACACCTTC | CASTRTGLNYGYTF
TRBJ1-2 | . | . | TRBV7-8 | TGTGCCAGCAGCCGGCAGGGGTATGGCTACACCTTC | CASSRQGYGYTF
TRBJ2-3 | . | . | TRBV10-1 | TGCGCCAGCAGTGAGTCACTAGCTCGCACAGATACGCAGTATTTT | CASSESLARTDTQYF
TRBJ2-2 | TRBD1 | . | TRBV18 | TGTGCCAGCTCACCAAGGACAGGGGGCTATGACGGGGAGCTGTTTTTT | CASSPRTGGYDGELFF
TRBJ2-7 | . | . | TRBV3-1/TRBV3-2 | TGTGCCAGCAGCCAAGACGGACAGCGGGGAACCTACGAGCAGTACTTC | CASSQDGQRGTYEQYF
TRBJ1-5 | TRBD1 | . | TRBV7-2 | TGTGCCAGCAGCCAAGGGACAGGAGCCTTGGGGCCCCAGCATTTT | CASSQGTGALGPQHF
TRBJ1-2 | TRBD1 | few | TRBV2 | TGTGCCAGCAGGAGACAGGGGTATGGCTACACCTTC | CASRRQGYGYTF
TRBJ1-5 | . | once | TRBV12-3/TRBV12-4 | TGTGCCAGCAGTTTTGACAGAGATCAGCCCCAGCATTTT | CASSFDRDQPQHF
TRBJ2-1 | TRBD2 | . | TRBV3-1/TRBV3-2 | TGTGCCAGCAGCCGAAGGAGAAGCTATGCTGGGACTAGCGGGTACAATGAGCAGTTCTTC | CASSRRRSYAGTSGYNEQFF
TRBJ2-7 | . | . | TRBV11-2 | TGTGCCAGCAGCTTAGATGTTGCAGAAACCTACGAGCAGTACTTC | CASSLDVAETYEQYF
TRBJ1-2 | . | . | TRBV24-1 | TGTGCCACCGCGGCCCAGGGCTCGCGGGGCTACACCTTC | CATAAQGSRGYTF
TRBJ2-1 | . | . | TRBV4-2 | TGTGCCAGCAGCCAAGCAAGCGGCCCCTACAATGAGCAGTTCTTC | CASSQASGPYNEQFF
TRBJ1-6 | . | . | TRBV10-3 | TGTGCCATCAGTGAGTCGATTCAGGGCGCGACCTATAATTCACCCCTCCACTTT | CAISESIQGATYNSPLHF
TRBJ1-5 | TRBD1 | . | TRBV15 | TGTGCCACCAGCAGAGATCGGAGGGACAGGGGATATCAGCCCCAGCATTTT | CATSRDRRDRGYQPQHF
TRBJ2-4 | TRBD2 | . | TRBV11-2 | TGTGCCAGCAGCCTGATACGGGGGGGTAAAAACATTCAGTACTTC | CASSLIRGGKNIQYF
TRBJ1-2 | . | . | TRBV6-5 | TGTGCCAGCAGCCCCCTCCGGGACATTGGGTACACCTTC | CASSPLRDIGYTF
TRBJ1-3 | TRBD1 | . | TRBV7-2 | TGTGCCAGCAGCGACAGATTGACAGGGGGATCTTCTGGAAACACCATATATTTT | CASSDRLTGGSSGNTIYF
TRBJ1-1 | . | . | TRBV15 | TGTGCCACCAGCAGAGAATTATACACTGAAGCTTTCTTT | CATSRELYTEAFF
TRBJ2-1 | TRBD2 | . | TRBV11-2 | TGTGCCAGCAGCTTAGGTCCCGGGGAGGGCGGTAGTGAGCAGTTCTTC | CASSLGPGEGGSEQFF
TRBJ2-3 | TRBD2 | . | TRBV5-1 | TGCGCCAGCAGCTCAGGACTAGCGGGGGGGGATACGCAGTATTTT | CASSSGLAGGDTQYF
TRBJ2-7 | TRBD1 | . | TRBV6-5 | TGTGCCAGCAGCCTGACAGGGGGCCGGGGCGAGCAGTACTTC | CASSLTGGRGEQYF
TRBJ2-3 | TRBD1 | . | TRBV29-1 | TGCAGCGTTGAATGGGGACAGGGGACAGATACGCAGTATTTT | CSVEWGQGTDTQYF
TRBJ1-1 | TRBD1 | . | TRBV7-2 | TGTGCCAGCAGCCCGGGACAGACAGTAAACACTGAAGCTTTCTTT | CASSPGQTVNTEAFF